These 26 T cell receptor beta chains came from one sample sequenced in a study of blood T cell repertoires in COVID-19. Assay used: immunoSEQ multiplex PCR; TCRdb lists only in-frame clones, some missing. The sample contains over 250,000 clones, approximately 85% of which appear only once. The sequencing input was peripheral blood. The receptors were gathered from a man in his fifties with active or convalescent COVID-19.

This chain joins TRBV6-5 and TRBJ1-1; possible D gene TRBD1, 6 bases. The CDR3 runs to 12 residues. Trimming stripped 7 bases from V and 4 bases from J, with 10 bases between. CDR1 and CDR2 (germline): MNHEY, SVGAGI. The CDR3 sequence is CASNQQGTEAFF. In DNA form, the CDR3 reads TGTGCCAGCAATCAACAGGGCACTGAAGCTTTCTTT.

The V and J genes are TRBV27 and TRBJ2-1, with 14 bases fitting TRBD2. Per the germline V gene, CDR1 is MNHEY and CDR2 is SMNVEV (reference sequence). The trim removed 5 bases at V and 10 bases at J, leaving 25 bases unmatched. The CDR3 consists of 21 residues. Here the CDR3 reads CASSPIDPRATGLAGDNEQFF. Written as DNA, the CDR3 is TGTGCCAGCAGTCCGATCGATCCTCGGGCGACGGGACTAGCGGGAGATAACGAGCAGTTCTTC.

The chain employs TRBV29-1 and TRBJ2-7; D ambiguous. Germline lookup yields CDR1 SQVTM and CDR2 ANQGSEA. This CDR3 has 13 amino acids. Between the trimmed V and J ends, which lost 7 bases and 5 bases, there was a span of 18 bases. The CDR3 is CSASQRTPNEQYF. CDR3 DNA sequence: TGCAGCGCATCACAAAGAACCCCCAACGAGCAGTACTTC.

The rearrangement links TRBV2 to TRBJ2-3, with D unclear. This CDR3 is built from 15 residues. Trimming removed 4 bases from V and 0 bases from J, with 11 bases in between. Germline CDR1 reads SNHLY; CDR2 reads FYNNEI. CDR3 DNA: TGTGCCAGCAGTGTGATGGGCCGCAGCACAGATACGCAGTATTTT. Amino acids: CASSVMGRSTDTQYF.

The CDR3 DNA is TGTGCCACCAGCAGGGCCCGGGACAGGGCAACCCTCCGGGGGACCCAGTACTTC. Translation: CATSRARDRATLRGTQYF. V is TRBV15 and J is TRBJ2-5; 9 bases fit TRBD1. CDR1 and CDR2 (germline): LNHNV, YYDKDF (reference sequence). The CDR3 is made up of 18 amino acids. The V segment lost 3 bases and the J segment 7 bases; nucleotides outside the gene matches: 18.

CDR3 region: CASCSGTSGSYEQYF. CDR3 nucleotides: TGTGCCAGCTGTTCTGGGACTAGCGGGTCCTACGAGCAGTACTTC. V is TRBV28 and J is TRBJ2-7, with 12 bases aligning to TRBD2. Germline assignment: CDR1 MDHEN and CDR2 SYDVKM. With V trimmed by 8 bases and J by 1 base, 6 bases remained unmatched. The CDR3 totals 15 residues.

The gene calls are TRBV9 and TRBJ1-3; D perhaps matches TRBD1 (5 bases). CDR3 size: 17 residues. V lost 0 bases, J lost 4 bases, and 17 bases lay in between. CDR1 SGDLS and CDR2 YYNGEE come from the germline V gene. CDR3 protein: CASSVDGTLAGGNTIYF. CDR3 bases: TGTGCCAGCAGCGTAGATGGGACTCTCGCCGGGGGAAACACCATATATTTT.

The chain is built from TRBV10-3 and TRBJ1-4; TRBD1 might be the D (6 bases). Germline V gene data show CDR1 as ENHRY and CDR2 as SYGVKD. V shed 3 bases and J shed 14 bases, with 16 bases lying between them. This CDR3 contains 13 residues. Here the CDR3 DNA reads TGTGCCATCAGTGAAGGACAGCCCCAAGGGCTGTTTTTT. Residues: CAISEGQPQGLFF.

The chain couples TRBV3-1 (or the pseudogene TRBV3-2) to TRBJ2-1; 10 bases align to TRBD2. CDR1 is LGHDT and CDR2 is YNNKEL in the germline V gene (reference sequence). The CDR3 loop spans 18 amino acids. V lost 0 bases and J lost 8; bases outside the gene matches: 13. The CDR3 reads CASSQDRNLAGALDEQFF. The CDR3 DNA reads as TGTGCCAGCAGCCAAGATCGTAACCTAGCGGGAGCGTTAGATGAGCAGTTCTTC.

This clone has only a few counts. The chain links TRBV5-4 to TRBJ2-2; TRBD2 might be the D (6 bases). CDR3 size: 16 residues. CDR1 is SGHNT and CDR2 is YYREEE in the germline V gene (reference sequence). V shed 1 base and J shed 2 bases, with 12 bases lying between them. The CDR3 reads CASSLSAGPNTGELFF. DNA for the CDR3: TGTGCCAGCAGCTTGTCCGCGGGACCCAACACCGGGGAGCTGTTTTTT.

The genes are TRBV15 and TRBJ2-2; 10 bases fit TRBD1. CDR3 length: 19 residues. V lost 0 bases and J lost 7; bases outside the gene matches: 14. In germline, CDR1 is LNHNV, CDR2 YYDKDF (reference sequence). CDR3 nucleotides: TGTGCCACCAGCAGAGATTCTTTCACCGGGACAGGGGCCATCGGGGAGCTGTTTTTT. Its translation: CATSRDSFTGTGAIGELFF.

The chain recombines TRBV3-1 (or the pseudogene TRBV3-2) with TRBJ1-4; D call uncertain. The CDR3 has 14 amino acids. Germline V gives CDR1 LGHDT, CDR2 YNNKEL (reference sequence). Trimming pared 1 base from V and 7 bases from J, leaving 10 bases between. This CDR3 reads CASSQGGLGEKLFF. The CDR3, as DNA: TGTGCCAGCAGCCAAGGAGGGCTTGGTGAAAAACTGTTTTTT.

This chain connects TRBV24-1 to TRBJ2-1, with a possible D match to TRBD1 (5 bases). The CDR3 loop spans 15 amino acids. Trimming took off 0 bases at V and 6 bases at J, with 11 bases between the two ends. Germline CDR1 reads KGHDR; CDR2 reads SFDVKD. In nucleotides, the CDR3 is TGTGCCACCAGTGATTTGATGCAGGGCGGCAATGAGCAGTTCTTC. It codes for CATSDLMQGGNEQFF.

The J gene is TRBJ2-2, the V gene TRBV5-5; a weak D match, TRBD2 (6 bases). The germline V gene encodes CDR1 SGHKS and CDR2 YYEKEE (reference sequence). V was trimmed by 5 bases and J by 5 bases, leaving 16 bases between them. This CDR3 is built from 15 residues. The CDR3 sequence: CASSSGVRGTGELFF. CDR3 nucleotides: TGTGCCAGCAGTTCGGGGGTCCGAGGGACCGGGGAGCTGTTTTTT. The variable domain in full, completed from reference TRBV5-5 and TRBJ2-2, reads DAGVTQSPTHLIKTRGQQVTLRCSPISGHKSVSWYQQVLGQGPQFIFQYYEKEERGRGNFPDRFSARQFPNYSSELNVNALLLGDSALYLCASSSGVRGTGELFFGEGSRLTVL.

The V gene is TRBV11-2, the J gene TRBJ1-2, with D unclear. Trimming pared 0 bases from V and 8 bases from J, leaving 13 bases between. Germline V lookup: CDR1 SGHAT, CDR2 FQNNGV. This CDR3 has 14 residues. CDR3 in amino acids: CASSLDGGRGGYTF. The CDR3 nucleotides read TGTGCCAGCAGCTTAGATGGCGGGCGAGGGGGCTACACCTTC. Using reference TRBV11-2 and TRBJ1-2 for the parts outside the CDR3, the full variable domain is EAGVAQSPRYKIIEKRQSVAFWCNPISGHATLYWYQQILGQGPKLLIQFQNNGVVDDSQLPKDRFSAERLKGVDSTLKIQPAKLEDSAVYLCASSLDGGRGGYTFGSGTRLTVV.

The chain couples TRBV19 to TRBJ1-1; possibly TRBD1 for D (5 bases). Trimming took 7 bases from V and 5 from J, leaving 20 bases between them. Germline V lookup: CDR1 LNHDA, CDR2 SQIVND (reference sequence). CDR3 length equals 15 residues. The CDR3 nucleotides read TGTGCCAGTACCATCACCCTGACAGTTAGGACTGAAGCTTTCTTT. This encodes CASTITLTVRTEAFF.

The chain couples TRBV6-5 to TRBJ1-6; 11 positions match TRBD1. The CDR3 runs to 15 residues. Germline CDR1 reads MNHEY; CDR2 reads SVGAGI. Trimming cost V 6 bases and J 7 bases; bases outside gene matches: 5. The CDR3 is CASRSGTGGNSPLHF. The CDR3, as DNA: TGTGCCAGCAGATCCGGGACAGGGGGGAATTCACCCCTCCACTTT.

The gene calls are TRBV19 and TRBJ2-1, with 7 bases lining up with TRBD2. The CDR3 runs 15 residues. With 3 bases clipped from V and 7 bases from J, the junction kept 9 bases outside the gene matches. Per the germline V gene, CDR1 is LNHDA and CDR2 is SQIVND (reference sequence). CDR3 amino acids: CASSMESGEGNEQFF. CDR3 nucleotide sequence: TGTGCCAGTAGTATGGAGAGCGGGGAAGGGAATGAGCAGTTCTTC.

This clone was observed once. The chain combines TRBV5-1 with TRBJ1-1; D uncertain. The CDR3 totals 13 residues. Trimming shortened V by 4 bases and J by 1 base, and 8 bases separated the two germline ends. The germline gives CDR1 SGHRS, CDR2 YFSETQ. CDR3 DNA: TGCGCCAGCAGCGATCCCGGGAACACTGAAGCTTTCTTT. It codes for CASSDPGNTEAFF.

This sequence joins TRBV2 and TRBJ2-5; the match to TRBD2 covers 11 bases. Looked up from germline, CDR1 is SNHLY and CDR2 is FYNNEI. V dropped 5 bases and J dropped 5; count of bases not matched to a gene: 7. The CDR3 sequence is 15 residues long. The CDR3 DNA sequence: TGTGCCAGCAGTTTGCAACTAGCGGGAGTGGAGACCCAGTACTTC. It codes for CASSLQLAGVETQYF.

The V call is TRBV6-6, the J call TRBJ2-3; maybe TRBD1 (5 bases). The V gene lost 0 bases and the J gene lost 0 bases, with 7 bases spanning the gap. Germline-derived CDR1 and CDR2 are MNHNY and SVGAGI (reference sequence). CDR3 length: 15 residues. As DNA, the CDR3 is TGTGCCAGCAGTTACTCGGACATTAGCACAGATACGCAGTATTTT. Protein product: CASSYSDISTDTQYF.

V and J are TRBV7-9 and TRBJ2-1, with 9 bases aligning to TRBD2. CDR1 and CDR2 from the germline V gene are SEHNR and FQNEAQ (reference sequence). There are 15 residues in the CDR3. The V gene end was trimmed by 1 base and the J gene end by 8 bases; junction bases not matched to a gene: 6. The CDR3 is CASSLGGRASDEQFF. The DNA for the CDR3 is TGTGCCAGCAGCTTAGGCGGGAGGGCATCCGATGAGCAGTTCTTC.

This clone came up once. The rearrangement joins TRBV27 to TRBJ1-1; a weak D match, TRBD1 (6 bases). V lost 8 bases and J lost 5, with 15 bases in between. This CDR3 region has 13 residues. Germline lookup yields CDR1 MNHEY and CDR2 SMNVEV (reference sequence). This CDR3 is CASDGGAGTEAFF. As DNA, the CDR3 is TGTGCCAGCGACGGGGGGGCGGGGACTGAAGCTTTCTTT.

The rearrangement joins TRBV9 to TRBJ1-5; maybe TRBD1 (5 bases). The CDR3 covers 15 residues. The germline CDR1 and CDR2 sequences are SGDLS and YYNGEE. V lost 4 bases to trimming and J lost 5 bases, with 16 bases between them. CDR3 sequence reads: CASSPGHGVDQPQHF. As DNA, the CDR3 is TGTGCCAGCAGCCCCGGACATGGCGTAGATCAGCCCCAGCATTTT. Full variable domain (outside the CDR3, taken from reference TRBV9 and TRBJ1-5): DSGVTQTPKHLITATGQRVTLRCSPRSGDLSVYWYQQSLDQGLQFLIQYYNGEERAKGNILERFSAQQFPDLHSELNLSSLELGDSALYFCASSPGHGVDQPQHFGDGTRLSIL.

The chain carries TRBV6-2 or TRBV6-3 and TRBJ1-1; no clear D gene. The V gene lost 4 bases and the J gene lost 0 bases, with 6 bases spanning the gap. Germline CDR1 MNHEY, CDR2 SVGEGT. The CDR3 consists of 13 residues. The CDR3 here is CASSLTMNTEAFF. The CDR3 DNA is TGTGCCAGCAGTTTAACAATGAACACTGAAGCTTTCTTT.

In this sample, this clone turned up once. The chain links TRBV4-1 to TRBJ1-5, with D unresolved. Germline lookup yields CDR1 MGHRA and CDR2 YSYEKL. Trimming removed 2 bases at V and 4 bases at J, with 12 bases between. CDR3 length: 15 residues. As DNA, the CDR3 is TGCGCCAGCAGCCAAAGTGGCCAGATTAATCAGCCCCAGCATTTT. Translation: CASSQSGQINQPQHF.